Following are 32 T cell receptor beta chains from one sample sequenced in a study of shared clonotypes between healthy human individuals. The data were produced by immunoSEQ multiplex PCR, yet TCRdb's version contains in-frame clones alone and is incomplete. The data contain hundreds of thousands of clones, approximately 96% of them seen just once; the ten biggest clones take up 0.11%. Naivety among CD8 cells was defined by CD45RO negativity and positive CCR7 selection, thereby excluding terminally differentiated effector memory CD45RA+ cells. Sequencing was performed on naive CD8+ T cells sorted from blood. The origin of the receptors is a woman aged 30 to 39 in good health.

V gene TRBV7-2 combines with J gene TRBJ2-7; 10 bases fit TRBD1. The CDR3 is 15 amino acids. Looked up from germline, CDR1 is SGHTA and CDR2 is FQGNSA. V dropped 5 bases and J dropped 4; count of bases not matched to a gene: 8. This chain's CDR3 is CASSLGTGEMYEQYF. The CDR3 DNA sequence: TGTGCCAGCAGCCTAGGGACAGGGGAGATGTACGAGCAGTACTTC.

The chain carries TRBV19 and TRBJ1-5; D remains ambiguous. CDR3 length equals 17 residues. In germline, CDR1 is LNHDA, CDR2 SQIVND (reference sequence). Between the trimmed V and J ends, which lost 6 bases and 0 bases, there was a span of 18 bases. CDR3 region: CASRWDQSLYSNQPQHF. The DNA of the CDR3 is TGTGCCAGTAGGTGGGATCAAAGCCTCTATAGCAATCAGCCCCAGCATTTT.

V is TRBV28 and J is TRBJ1-1, with D uncertain. The CDR3 spans 13 residues. The V and J ends lost 3 bases and 4 bases respectively, with 9 bases between them. Germline V gives CDR1 MDHEN, CDR2 SYDVKM. The CDR3 region has the DNA TGTGCCAGCAGTTTTACCGGGAGCACTGAAGCTTTCTTT. Translation gives CASSFTGSTEAFF.

The gene calls are TRBV16 and TRBJ2-2, with D perhaps TRBD1 (5 bases). The CDR3 totals 13 residues. V was pared by 0 bases and J by 6 bases, with 5 bases between. Germline CDR1 reads KGHSY; CDR2 reads FQNENV. Here the CDR3 DNA reads TGTGCCAGCAGCCAATCGGGGCCCGGGGAGCTGTTTTTT. It translates to CASSQSGPGELFF.

V is TRBV5-6 and J is TRBJ1-2; TRBD1 matches 7 bases. The CDR3 runs to 14 residues. CDR1 SGHDT and CDR2 YYEEEE come from the germline V gene. J was trimmed by 2 bases and V by 2 bases; bases with no gene match: 3. The CDR3 DNA follows: TGTGCCAGCAGCTTTATGACAGGGAACTATGGCTACACCTTC. Translated: CASSFMTGNYGYTF.

This clone was detected only once. The chain employs TRBV13 and TRBJ2-7, with TRBD2 identical over 10 bases. The J segment lost 2 bases and the V segment lost 5 bases, leaving 9 bases of the junction unmatched. The germline gives CDR1 PRHDT, CDR2 FYEKMQ (reference sequence). The CDR3 sequence is 16 residues long. Here the CDR3 DNA reads TGTGCCAGCAGCCGGGGGACTAGCGCGCAACCCTACGAGCAGTACTTC. Its protein is CASSRGTSAQPYEQYF.

This chain connects TRBV28 to TRBJ2-5; TRBD1 matches at 10 bases. Germline lookup yields CDR1 MDHEN and CDR2 SYDVKM. The CDR3 contains 15 residues. The V and J ends lost 5 bases and 5 bases, in that order; junction bases with no gene match: 8. The CDR3 coding sequence is TGTGCCAGCAGTCTCGGGACAGGGGCCCTGGAGACCCAGTACTTC. Translating gives CASSLGTGALETQYF. Variable domain in full (rest from reference TRBV28 and TRBJ2-5): DVKVTQSSRYLVKRTGEKVFLECVQDMDHENMFWYRQDPGLGLRLIYFSYDVKMKEKGDIPEGYSVSREKKERFSLILESASTNQTSMYLCASSLGTGALETQYFGPGTRLLVL.

The chain employs TRBV4-1 and TRBJ1-2; D is unresolved. The V gene lost 0 bases and the J gene lost 4 bases, with 6 bases spanning the gap. This CDR3 contains 13 residues. Germline CDR1 MGHRA, CDR2 YSYEKL. The CDR3 is CASSQDTAYGYTF. The CDR3 bases are TGCGCCAGCAGCCAAGACACCGCCTATGGCTACACCTTC.

V usage is TRBV9 and J usage is TRBJ2-7; the D gene is possibly TRBD1 (6 bases). The CDR3 is 15 amino acids. Germline V CDR1 and CDR2: SGDLS, YYNGEE. Trimming removed 0 bases from V and 3 bases from J, with 13 bases in between. The CDR3 DNA reads TGTGCCAGCAGCGTAGCTCCAGGGGAAAACTACGAGCAGTACTTC. It is translated as CASSVAPGENYEQYF.

J is TRBJ2-2 and V is TRBV27; the D call may be TRBD1 or TRBD2 (5 bases each). V dropped 5 bases and J dropped 3 bases, with 22 bases sitting between them. CDR1 and CDR2 (germline): MNHEY, SMNVEV (reference sequence). The CDR3 runs 18 residues. The CDR3 is CASSPTTPPGTDTGELFF. The CDR3 bases are TGTGCCAGCAGTCCCACAACCCCTCCGGGGACGGACACCGGGGAGCTGTTTTTT.

As for this clone: A junction end diverges from the germline sequence, so it may reflect a read error. V is TRBV5-6 and J is TRBJ2-1; no clear D gene. The CDR3 length is 17 residues. Germline assignment: CDR1 SGHDT and CDR2 YYEEEE. CDR3 residues: CASTLNSRSRSYNEQFF. CDR3 bases: TGTGCCAGCACCTTGAACTCGCGGAGCCGCTCCTACAATGAGCAGTTCTTC.

The rearrangement uses TRBV27 and TRBJ2-5; D could derive from TRBD1 or TRBD2 (6 bases each). This CDR3 comprises 16 residues. V lost 4 bases and J 5 bases, leaving 20 bases between the germline ends. Germline lookup yields CDR1 MNHEY and CDR2 SMNVEV (reference sequence). CDR3 sequence: CASSSHPGAFGETQYF. The CDR3 coding sequence is TGTGCCAGCAGTTCCCATCCGGGGGCCTTTGGGGAGACCCAGTACTTC.

This clone was found once. The V and J genes are TRBV27 and TRBJ1-2; D possibly corresponds to TRBD1 (5 bases). With 6 bases removed from V and 6 bases from J, the gap between germline ends came to 11 bases. CDR1 and CDR2 from the germline V gene are MNHEY and SMNVEV (reference sequence). The CDR3 totals 12 residues. The CDR3 region has the DNA TGTGCCAGCAGATTTCCGGGGGATGGCTACACCTTC. Its protein product is CASRFPGDGYTF.

On this clone itself: This sample also contains other DNA sequences that code for the same CDR3. The chain recombines TRBV6-5 with TRBJ2-1, with 9 bases identical to TRBD1. The CDR3 has 16 amino acids. Germline lookup yields CDR1 MNHEY and CDR2 SVGAGI. V shed 0 bases, J shed 3 bases, and the junction held 3 bases outside the gene matches. CDR3 coding DNA: TGTGCCAGCAGTTACTCCACAGGGGGCAACTACAATGAGCAGTTCTTC. Protein sequence: CASSYSTGGNYNEQFF.

V is TRBV7-9 and J is TRBJ2-1; 8 nucleotides match TRBD2. With 10 bases clipped from V and 8 bases from J, the junction kept 10 bases outside the gene matches. The CDR3 has 13 residues. Germline V gives CDR1 SEHNR, CDR2 FQNEAQ (reference sequence). CDR3: CANLIAGFDEQFF. The CDR3 coding sequence is TGTGCCAACTTGATAGCGGGATTCGATGAGCAGTTCTTC.

The rearrangement joins TRBV5-1 to TRBJ2-2, with 9 positions matching TRBD1. This CDR3 region has 17 residues. Germline V gene sequence: CDR1 SGHRS, CDR2 YFSETQ. After removal of 3 bases from V and 0 bases from J, the junction contained 6 bases not matched to a gene. The CDR3 coding sequence is TGCGCCAGCAGCTGGGGACAGGGCCACGCGAACACCGGGGAGCTGTTTTTT. As protein: CASSWGQGHANTGELFF.

J is TRBJ2-7 and V is TRBV28, with TRBD1 matching 7 bases. The V and J ends lost 5 bases and 3 bases, in that order; junction bases with no gene match: 4. Germline values: CDR1 MDHEN, CDR2 SYDVKM. This CDR3 is built from 13 residues. CDR3 in amino acids: CASSKTGIYEQYF. As DNA, the CDR3 is TGTGCCAGCAGTAAGACAGGGATCTACGAGCAGTACTTC.

The V gene is TRBV27, the J gene TRBJ1-1; 7 bases line up with TRBD1. Germline CDR1 is MNHEY and CDR2 is SMNVEV (reference sequence). The length of the CDR3 is 16 residues. V shed 0 bases, J shed 3 bases, and the junction held 7 bases outside the gene matches. CDR3 loop: CASSLSLGGGDTEAFF. CDR3 nucleotides: TGTGCCAGCAGTTTATCGCTCGGAGGGGGCGACACTGAAGCTTTCTTT.

The chain recombines TRBV9 with TRBJ2-3; 8 nucleotides line up with TRBD1. The V segment lost 3 bases and the J segment 3 bases; nucleotides outside the gene matches: 15. The CDR3 has 18 amino acids. The germline V gene encodes CDR1 SGDLS and CDR2 YYNGEE. This CDR3 reads CASSAAQRQGWYTDTQYF. CDR3 sequence (DNA): TGTGCCAGCAGCGCAGCCCAAAGACAGGGGTGGTATACAGATACGCAGTATTTT.

This clone is a singleton in its sample. This rearrangement joins TRBV12-1 to TRBJ2-2; the tabulated D call, TRBD2, remains unverified against the DNA. TRBV12-1 is a known pseudogene. This CDR3 contains 18 residues. The CDR3 sequence: CASSLGLAGGRNTGELFF. CDR3 nucleotide sequence: TGTGCCAGCAGCCTCGGACTAGCGGGAGGTAGGAACACCGGGGAGCTGTTTTTT.

This sequence joins TRBV4-2 and TRBJ2-2; TRBD1 matches 10 bases. Per germline, CDR1 LGHNA and CDR2 YNFKEQ. V lost 3 bases and J lost 3; bases outside the gene matches: 4. This CDR3 has 16 residues. CDR3 region: CASSHGTGADTGELFF. CDR3 in DNA: TGTGCCAGCAGCCACGGGACAGGGGCGGACACCGGGGAGCTGTTTTTT.

A note on this clone: Additional DNA sequences in this sample encode the identical CDR3. The chain has TRBV13 and TRBJ1-5, with a tentative D call TRBD1 (6 bases). The V and J ends lost 3 bases and 6 bases respectively, with 6 bases between them. CDR1 and CDR2 from the germline V gene are PRHDT and FYEKMQ (reference sequence). The CDR3 covers 12 residues. This CDR3 is CASSFRGQPQHF. As DNA, the CDR3 is TGTGCCAGCAGCTTCAGGGGTCAGCCCCAGCATTTT.

The chain has TRBV28 and TRBJ2-7, with D hard to call. CDR1 and CDR2 (germline): MDHEN, SYDVKM. The CDR3 loop spans 11 amino acids. V was cut by 5 bases and J by 5 bases, with 7 bases left in between. The CDR3 coding sequence is TGTGCCAGCAGTACAACTCACGAGCAGTACTTC. This gives the protein CASSTTHEQYF.

Turning to this clone: Different DNA sequences within this sample yield the same CDR3. V and J are TRBV28 and TRBJ2-7; possibly TRBD1 for D (6 bases). The ends were cut back, 4 bases at V and 3 bases at J, with 10 bases in the middle. CDR1 and CDR2 (germline): MDHEN, SYDVKM. CDR3 size: 13 residues. The CDR3 nucleotides are TGTGCCAGCAGTTGGGGACAAGGCTACGAGCAGTACTTC. This codes for CASSWGQGYEQYF. Using reference TRBV28 and TRBJ2-7 for the parts outside the CDR3, the full variable domain is DVKVTQSSRYLVKRTGEKVFLECVQDMDHENMFWYRQDPGLGLRLIYFSYDVKMKEKGDIPEGYSVSREKKERFSLILESASTNQTSMYLCASSWGQGYEQYFGPGTRLTVT.

The rearrangement uses TRBV28 and TRBJ2-5; TRBD1 matches 8 bases. Germline V lookup: CDR1 MDHEN, CDR2 SYDVKM. The V gene end was trimmed by 3 bases and the J gene end by 5 bases; junction bases not matched to a gene: 11. CDR3 length: 16 residues. This chain's CDR3 is CASSFQAAGGEETQYF. The CDR3 DNA reads as TGTGCCAGCAGTTTCCAAGCGGCAGGGGGCGAGGAGACCCAGTACTTC.

V and J are TRBV7-9 and TRBJ1-4; no clear D. This CDR3 is 17 amino acids long. V was shortened by 2 bases and J by 0 bases, with 13 bases between the two germline ends. Germline V gives CDR1 SEHNR, CDR2 FQNEAQ (reference sequence). The CDR3 spells CASSLSGRSATNEKLFF. CDR3 nucleotides: TGTGCCAGCAGCTTAAGCGGCAGGTCTGCAACTAATGAAAAACTGTTTTTT.

This chain joins TRBV4-1 and TRBJ2-7; D is unclear. The CDR3 length is 14 residues. Trimming removed 5 bases at V and 5 bases at J, with 16 bases between. Germline V gene data show CDR1 as MGHRA and CDR2 as YSYEKL. The CDR3 protein is CASSAGAVLHEQYF. The CDR3 bases are TGCGCCAGCAGCGCCGGTGCCGTGCTACACGAGCAGTACTTC.

The chain combines TRBV2 with TRBJ1-2, with TRBD1 matching over 11 bases. Losses at the gene ends were 1 base for V and 2 bases for J; bases not matched to a gene: 3. Germline assignment: CDR1 SNHLY and CDR2 FYNNEI. The CDR3 runs to 16 residues. CDR3 sequence (DNA): TGTGCCAGCAGTGAAGGGACAGGGGGCTTGAACTATGGCTACACCTTC. It encodes CASSEGTGGLNYGYTF.

The J gene is TRBJ2-7, the V gene TRBV28; maybe TRBD2 (5 bases). Germline assignment: CDR1 MDHEN and CDR2 SYDVKM. Between the trimmed V and J ends, which lost 2 bases and 6 bases, there was a span of 14 bases. The CDR3 is 14 residues long. In nucleotides, the CDR3 is TGTGCCAGCAGTTTAGTTGCCCGAGGAGGCGAGCAGTACTTC. It is translated as CASSLVARGGEQYF.

The V and J genes are TRBV5-6 and TRBJ2-7; 13 bases are shared with TRBD2. Germline values: CDR1 SGHDT, CDR2 YYEEEE. V gave up 4 bases and J gave up 5 bases; unmatched junction bases: 9. This CDR3 contains 16 residues. The CDR3 coding sequence is TGTGCCAGCAGCCGATCACGGACTAGCGGGAGTAACGAGCAGTACTTC. Translating gives CASSRSRTSGSNEQYF.

The CDR3: CASSADGATNEKLFF. The CDR3 DNA reads as TGTGCCAGCAGCGCGGACGGGGCAACTAATGAAAAACTGTTTTTT. The gene calls are TRBV9 and TRBJ1-4; no firm D call. Germline V lookup: CDR1 SGDLS, CDR2 YYNGEE. This CDR3 has 15 residues. V was shortened by 3 bases and J by 0 bases, with 9 bases between the two germline ends.

CDR3: CASSLSDKNQPQHF. CDR3 bases: TGTGCCAGCAGCTTATCGGACAAGAATCAGCCCCAGCATTTT. The chain combines TRBV7-9 with TRBJ1-5; a weak D match, TRBD1 (5 bases). V lost 2 bases and J 4 bases, leaving 9 bases between the germline ends. Per the germline V gene, CDR1 is SEHNR and CDR2 is FQNEAQ (reference sequence). CDR3 length: 14 residues. The full variable domain, with the rest looked up from reference TRBV7-9 and TRBJ1-5, is DTGVSQNPRHKITKRGQNVTFRCDPISEHNRLYWYRQTLGQGPEFLTYFQNEAQLEKSRLLSDRFSAERPKGSFSTLEIQRTEQGDSAMYLCASSLSDKNQPQHFGDGTRLSIL.